This T cell receptor beta chain originates from a study of blood T cell repertoires in COVID-19. Generated by immunoSEQ multiplex PCR, the TCRdb table keeps only in-frame clones and is missing some. The table has approximately 220,000 clones, 83% seen once. The clonotype originates from a woman aged 45-65 years who had been exposed to COVID-19. Sequenced: PBMCs or T cells enriched from blood (not recorded which).

Written as DNA, the CDR3 is TGTGCCAGCAGTTTATTGCGGGGAAAGGATGGCCCTTACACTGAAGCTTTCTTT. Translating it yields CASSLLRGKDGPYTEAFF. The chain is built from TRBV27 and TRBJ1-1; no definite D call. Trimming cost V 1 base and J 3 bases, with 21 bases left between them. In germline, CDR1 is MNHEY, CDR2 SMNVEV (reference sequence). The CDR3 runs to 18 residues.